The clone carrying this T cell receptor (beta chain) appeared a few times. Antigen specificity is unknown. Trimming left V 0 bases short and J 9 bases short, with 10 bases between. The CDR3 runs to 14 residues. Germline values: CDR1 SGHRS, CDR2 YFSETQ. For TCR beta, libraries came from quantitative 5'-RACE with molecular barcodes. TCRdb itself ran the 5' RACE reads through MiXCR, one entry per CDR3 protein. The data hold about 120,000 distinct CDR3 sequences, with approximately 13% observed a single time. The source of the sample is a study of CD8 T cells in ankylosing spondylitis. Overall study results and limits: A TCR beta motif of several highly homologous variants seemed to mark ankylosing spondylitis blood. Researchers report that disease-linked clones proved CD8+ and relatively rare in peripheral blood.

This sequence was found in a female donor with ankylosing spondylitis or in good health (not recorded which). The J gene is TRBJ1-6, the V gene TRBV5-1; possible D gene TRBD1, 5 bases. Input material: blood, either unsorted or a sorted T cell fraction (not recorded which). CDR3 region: CASSLDRLFSPLHF. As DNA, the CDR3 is TGCGCCAGCAGCTTGGACAGGTTATTTTCACCCCTCCACTTT.